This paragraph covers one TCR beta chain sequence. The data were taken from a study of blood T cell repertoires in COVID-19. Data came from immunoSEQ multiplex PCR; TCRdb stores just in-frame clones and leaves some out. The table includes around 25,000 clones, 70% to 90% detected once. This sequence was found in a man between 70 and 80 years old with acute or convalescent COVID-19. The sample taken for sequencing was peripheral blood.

The CDR3 loop reads CASSRGEGSPLHF. In DNA form, the CDR3 reads TGTGCCAGCAGCCGCGGGGAAGGCTCACCCCTCCACTTT. The chain recombines TRBV9 with TRBJ1-6; no clear D gene. Per the germline V gene, CDR1 is SGDLS and CDR2 is YYNGEE. Trimming removed 4 bases from V and 10 bases from J, with 12 bases in between. The CDR3 is made up of 13 amino acids.